Listed below are T cell receptor beta chains from one sample, sequenced in a study of OX40 agonist ivuxolimab in advanced cancers. Data came from immunoSEQ multiplex PCR; TCRdb stores just in-frame clones and leaves some out. The sample consists of roughly 93,000 clones, around 80% of them appearing once. Sequencing used CD4+ or CD8+ T cells sorted from blood, obtained in a trial of the OX40 agonist ivuxolimab. These TCRs come from an adult with an advanced solid tumor such as melanoma, head and neck, liver or kidney cancer. CDR3s include the opening cysteine and the closing phenylalanine or tryptophan. Fields, in order: clone size, J gene, V gene, D gene, CDR3 protein, CDR3 DNA. A D gene is named only where the DNA matches it firmly. Not every row has a clone size; where given, it reads once, few, many or a size class.

NA	TRBJ2-7	TRBV5-6	TRBD1	CASSTAGTGREQYF	TGTGCCAGCAGCACTGCCGGGACAGGCCGCGAGCAGTACTTC
NA	TRBJ2-5	TRBV5-1	TRBD2	CASNSGTSGKQETQYF	TGCGCCAGCAACTCCGGGACTAGCGGAAAACAAGAGACCCAGTACTTC
NA	TRBJ2-1	TRBV7-3	NA	CASSSSYSAFNNEQFF	TGTGCCAGCAGCTCCTCTTATTCGGCCTTTAACAATGAGCAGTTCTTC
NA	TRBJ1-2	TRBV6-5	NA	CASSYGGPAGYTF	TGTGCCAGCAGTTACGGGGGGCCTGCTGGCTACACCTTC
few	TRBJ2-1	TRBV7-9	NA	CASSAQVGSSYNEQFF	TGTGCCAGCAGCGCCCAGGTGGGCTCCTCCTACAATGAGCAGTTCTTC
NA	TRBJ2-5	TRBV20-1	NA	CSASQETQYF	TGCAGTGCCAGTCAAGAGACCCAGTACTTC
NA	TRBJ1-2	TRBV12-5	NA	CASGLETEYGYTF	TGTGCTAGTGGTTTGGAGACGGAATATGGCTACACCTTC
few	TRBJ2-1	TRBV11-3	NA	CASSLAGNEQFF	TGTGCCAGCAGCTTAGCAGGGAATGAGCAGTTCTTC
NA	TRBJ2-1	TRBV19	TRBD2	CASSIMAGGGNEQFF	TGTGCCAGTAGTATAATGGCGGGAGGTGGCAATGAGCAGTTCTTC
NA	TRBJ2-3	TRBV6-1	NA	CASSAGSLGTDTQYF	TGTGCCAGCAGTGCGGGGTCATTAGGGACAGATACGCAGTATTTT
NA	TRBJ2-1	TRBV5-6	NA	CASSFQGGFYNEQFF	TGTGCCAGCAGCTTTCAAGGAGGGTTCTACAATGAGCAGTTCTTC
NA	TRBJ1-1	TRBV30	NA	CAWSVPGMNTEAFF	TGTGCCTGGAGTGTCCCCGGGATGAACACTGAAGCTTTCTTT
NA	TRBJ2-7	TRBV4-3	NA	CASSQGSGDYEQYF	TGCGCCAGCAGCCAGGGTAGCGGCGACTACGAGCAGTACTTC
NA	TRBJ1-4	TRBV5-1	NA	CASSLDAGINEKLFF	TGCGCCAGCAGCTTGGATGCGGGGATCAATGAAAAACTGTTTTTT
NA	TRBJ1-6	TRBV7-8	NA	CASSLALSTRSPLHF	TGTGCCAGCAGCTTAGCGCTCAGCACCAGATCACCCCTCCACTTT
NA	TRBJ2-3	TRBV7-9	TRBD2	CASIFPGTSVVGSTDTQYF	TGTGCCAGCATCTTCCCCGGGACTAGCGTGGTGGGAAGCACAGATACGCAGTATTTT
NA	TRBJ2-7	TRBV6-6	TRBD1	CASSTAQGNPYEQHF	TGTGCCAGCAGTACCGCACAGGGGAATCCCTACGAGCAGCACTTC
NA	TRBJ1-1	TRBV5-4	NA	CASSFTSGDTEAFF	TGTGCCAGCAGCTTCACTTCAGGCGACACTGAAGCTTTCTTT
NA	TRBJ1-3	TRBV7-2	NA	CASSLDLDTIYF	TGTGCCAGCAGCTTAGACCTTGACACCATATATTTT
NA	TRBJ2-3	TRBV9	TRBD1	CASSVQGADTQYF	TGTGCCAGCAGCGTACAGGGGGCAGATACGCAGTATTTT
NA	TRBJ1-2	TRBV4-3	NA	CASSQADHYGYTF	TGCGCCAGCAGCCAAGCAGACCACTATGGCTACACCTTC
NA	TRBJ1-5	TRBV7-3	NA	CASSSPDSSNQPQHF	TGTGCCAGCAGCTCACCAGACAGTAGCAATCAGCCCCAGCATTTT
NA	TRBJ2-7	TRBV9	NA	CASSPGPLRNEQYF	TGTGCCAGCAGCCCGGGCCCTCTTAGGAACGAGCAGTACTTC
once	TRBJ2-7	TRBV7-9	NA	CASSLDLRGEQYF	TGTGCCAGCAGCTTAGATTTACGGGGCGAGCAGTACTTC
NA	TRBJ2-1	TRBV2	TRBD2	CASLLAGGFDEQFF	TGTGCCAGCCTTCTAGCGGGAGGATTCGATGAGCAGTTCTTC
NA	TRBJ1-1	TRBV29-1	NA	CSVSRGNTEAFF	TGCAGCGTCTCCAGGGGGAACACTGAAGCTTTCTTT
NA	TRBJ1-1	TRBV29-1	TRBD1	CSVDGTGGVTEAFF	TGCAGCGTTGACGGGACAGGGGGCGTCACTGAAGCTTTCTTT
NA	TRBJ1-2	TRBV15	TRBD1	CATSRSDRDYGYTF	TGTGCCACCAGCAGGTCCGACAGGGACTATGGCTACACCTTC
NA	TRBJ1-6	TRBV7-9	NA	CASSFRGDNSPLHF	TGTGCCAGCAGCTTTAGAGGGGATAATTCACCCCTCCACTTT
NA	TRBJ2-3	TRBV10-2	TRBD2	CASSVVAGSTDTQYF	TGCGCCAGCAGTGTGGTAGCGGGGAGCACAGATACGCAGTATTTT
once	TRBJ2-7	TRBV7-2	NA	CASSLVPGLTYEQYF	TGTGCCAGCAGCTTAGTTCCAGGCCTTACCTACGAGCAGTACTTC
NA	TRBJ1-3	TRBV18	TRBD1	CASSPSRTGPGNTIYF	TGTGCCAGCTCACCCTCCAGGACAGGGCCTGGAAACACCATATATTTT
few	TRBJ2-2	TRBV19	NA	CASSTARTTGELFF	TGTGCCAGTAGTACAGCTAGGACCACCGGGGAGCTGTTTTTT
NA	TRBJ2-6	TRBV27	TRBD1	CASSLRPGQIPSGANVLTF	TGTGCCAGCAGTTTAAGGCCGGGACAGATCCCCTCTGGGGCCAACGTCCTGACTTTC